The 14 T cell receptor beta chains listed next were all sequenced from one sample in a study of PD-1 blockade in classical Hodgkin lymphoma. Method: immunoSEQ multiplex PCR; TCRdb's copy keeps in-frame clones and lacks some. Among about 17,000 clones listed, less than 75% were seen once. Time point specified: cycle 4 day 1 (C4D1), after 5 to 7 weeks of nivolumab. Relapses following autologous stem cell transplantation were seen in all patients, with brentuximab vedotin exposure varying. Material: peripheral blood mononuclear cells (PBMCs), obtained before the fourth cycle of nivolumab. The receptors stem from a human donor with classical Hodgkin lymphoma.

This chain connects TRBV6-5 to TRBJ2-7; no reliable D call. The CDR3 totals 15 residues. With 0 bases removed from V and 3 bases from J, the gap between germline ends came to 12 bases. CDR1 is MNHEY, CDR2 SVGAGI, per germline. CDR3 residues: CASSYSPGVGYEQYF. DNA for the CDR3: TGTGCCAGCAGTTACTCGCCAGGTGTAGGCTACGAGCAGTACTTC.

CDR3 residues: CASSYGTGDYEQYF. DNA of the CDR3: TGTGCCAGCAGTTACGGAACAGGGGACTACGAGCAGTACTTC. V is TRBV6-6 and J is TRBJ2-7, with 7 bases that match TRBD1. Trimming cost V 2 bases and J 3 bases; bases outside gene matches: 4. CDR3 size: 14 residues. CDR1 and CDR2 (germline): MNHNY, SVGAGI (reference sequence).

This clone has more than one count but fewer than ten. The rearrangement uses TRBV5-1 and TRBJ2-3; possibly TRBD1 for D (5 bases). This CDR3 is 15 amino acids long. The V gene lost 0 bases and the J gene lost 6 bases, with 14 bases spanning the gap. In germline, CDR1 is SGHRS, CDR2 YFSETQ. The CDR3 sequence: CASSLVGRVRDTQYF. The CDR3 DNA follows: TGCGCCAGCAGCTTGGTGGGCAGGGTTCGCGATACGCAGTATTTT.

The chain uses TRBV7-5 and TRBJ2-1; the table's D call, TRBD2, was not checked against the DNA. TRBV7-5 is listed as a pseudogene. This CDR3 is built from 16 residues. The CDR3 sequence: CVRSLDAGGRYNEQFF. The CDR3 DNA reads TGTGTCAGAAGCTTAGATGCGGGAGGTAGGTACAATGAGCAGTTCTTC.

The chain carries TRBV11-2 and TRBJ2-7; 9 bases are shared with TRBD1. The germline V gene has CDR1 SGHAT and CDR2 FQNNGV. The CDR3 length is 16 residues. J gave up 1 base and V 5 bases, and 9 bases lay outside the gene matches. This chain's CDR3 is CASSIRPGTGSYEQYF. CDR3 nucleotides: TGTGCCAGCAGCATCCGCCCCGGGACAGGGTCCTACGAGCAGTACTTC.

This clone was seen only once. This sequence joins TRBV29-1 and TRBJ2-7; D may be TRBD1 or TRBD2 (5 bases each). Germline lookup yields CDR1 SQVTM and CDR2 ANQGSEA. This CDR3 is 11 amino acids long. Trimming removed 4 bases at V and 9 bases at J, with 13 bases between. The CDR3 DNA sequence: TGCAGCGTTGGGGGACCCTCGGGGCAGTACTTC. It specifies CSVGGPSGQYF.

This clone was counted between two and nine times. The rearrangement links TRBV4-1 to TRBJ2-1, with 7 bases fitting TRBD2. With 0 bases clipped from V and 12 bases from J, the junction kept 2 bases outside the gene matches. The CDR3 has 12 amino acids. The V gene's germline CDR1 is MGHRA and CDR2 YSYEKL. The CDR3 DNA reads as TGCGCCAGCAGCCAAGATACTAGCGTGCAGTTCTTC. Amino acids: CASSQDTSVQFF.

This chain links TRBV19 with TRBJ2-1, with 9 bases lining up with TRBD2. There are 19 residues in the CDR3. CDR1 and CDR2 (germline): LNHDA, SQIVND (reference sequence). V lost 10 bases to trimming and J lost 7 bases; unmatched junction nucleotides: 26. CDR3 in DNA: TGTGCCACCAGGTCCGAAGGGGGGTGGCCTAGCGGGATGGGGAATGAGCAGTTCTTC. This gives the protein CATRSEGGWPSGMGNEQFF.

This clone was recorded once. The rearrangement uses TRBV5-1 and TRBJ1-4; unclear D gene. The CDR3 is made up of 13 amino acids. V was cut by 3 bases and J by 8 bases, with 11 bases left in between. Germline assignment: CDR1 SGHRS and CDR2 YFSETQ. This chain's CDR3 is CASSSVLGEKLFF. The CDR3 DNA sequence: TGCGCCAGCAGCTCGGTACTCGGGGAAAAACTGTTTTTT.

V usage is TRBV4-1 and J usage is TRBJ1-4; 7 bases agree with TRBD1. The V gene end was trimmed by 3 bases and the J gene end by 5 bases; junction bases not matched to a gene: 6. Germline CDR1 is MGHRA and CDR2 is YSYEKL. The CDR3 is 15 amino acids. The CDR3 protein is CASSHSGQSNEKLFF. DNA for the CDR3: TGCGCCAGCAGCCACTCGGGACAGAGCAATGAAAAACTGTTTTTT.

This rearrangement joins TRBV27 to TRBJ2-7; TRBD1 matches 12 bases. Germline CDR1 and CDR2: MNHEY and SMNVEV (reference sequence). J was trimmed by 6 bases and V by 9 bases; bases with no gene match: 9. The CDR3 loop spans 14 amino acids. CDR3 in amino acids: CASHRDRGQGEQYF. DNA of the CDR3: TGTGCCAGTCACCGGGACAGGGGGCAGGGCGAGCAGTACTTC.

This clone rates as medium-sized. The rearrangement joins TRBV30 to TRBJ1-1; no firm D call. V was clipped by 5 bases and J by 6 bases, with 16 bases between them. The germline V gene encodes CDR1 GTSNPN and CDR2 SVGIG (reference sequence). The CDR3 has 13 amino acids. In nucleotides, the CDR3 is TGTGCCTGGGTTGGTCATGTTCCGGCTGAAGCTTTCTTT. Amino acid sequence: CAWVGHVPAEAFF.

This clone was seen just once. The V call is TRBV4-2, the J call TRBJ2-7; 11 bases align to TRBD2. Germline CDR1 LGHNA, CDR2 YNFKEQ. Trimming removed 5 bases from V and 7 bases from J; junction bases left unmatched: 10. The CDR3 is 15 residues long. CDR3 DNA sequence: TGTGCCAGCAGCTTTGGACTAGCGGGCCTTGGTGAGCAGTACTTC. Amino acid sequence: CASSFGLAGLGEQYF.

The table lists this clone with a count of one. The rearrangement uses TRBV2 and TRBJ2-7; the D gene is possibly TRBD2 (6 bases). V lost 6 bases and J lost 1, with 19 bases in between. Germline CDR1 is SNHLY and CDR2 is FYNNEI. The CDR3 spans 16 residues. The CDR3 sequence is CASRPRRAGPSYEQYF. The CDR3 DNA is TGTGCCAGCAGACCCAGACGCGCGGGGCCTTCCTACGAGCAGTACTTC.